This T cell receptor (beta chain) was captured by sequencing in a study of blood T cell repertoires in COVID-19. The repertoire was sequenced with immunoSEQ multiplex PCR; TCRdb's copy has only in-frame clones and lacks some. This sample has hundreds of thousands of clones, with around nine tenths found just once. Germline CDR1 and CDR2: MNHEY and SVGEGT. With 2 bases clipped from V and 6 bases from J, the junction kept 6 bases outside the gene matches. The CDR3 length is 16 residues. V usage is TRBV6-2 or TRBV6-3 and J usage is TRBJ2-7, with TRBD2 matching over 14 bases. This clonotype was sampled from a woman in her forties or fifties who had recovered from COVID-19. Source material: PBMCs or T cells enriched from blood (not recorded which). CDR3 DNA sequence: TGTGCCAGCAGTTACAGGGGGACTAGCGGGAGCTCCGAGCAGTACTTC. As protein: CASSYRGTSGSSEQYF.